This record looks at one T cell receptor (beta chain) sequence and its context. The clone's antigen remains unknown. Per-base quality was not reported, and no clone a single base away is much larger than it. V is shortened by 0 bases, J by 5 bases, and the region joining them spans 8 bases. From a lookup of the germline V gene, CDR1 and CDR2 are SGHTA and FQGNSA. Taken from cysteine to phenylalanine, the CDR3 has 14 residues. Of the read, only the CDR3 DNA is kept; its 42 bases are in frame from base 1. The data are from a study of OX40 agonist ivuxolimab in advanced cancers. At the level of the whole study: Ivuxolimab, which targeted the costimulatory receptor OX40 (CD134), was an agonistic, fully human IgG2 monoclonal antibody. Intravenous ivuxolimab was administered to patients every 2 weeks at six dose levels: 0.01, 0.1, 0.3, 1.5, 3 and 10 mg/kg. Of the roughly 54 patients in dose escalation, approximately 20 had hepatocellular carcinoma, some 15 had melanoma, 9 had renal cell carcinoma and 9 had head and neck cancer. In the dose-escalation cohort, around four fifths of patients were male, and the mean age was approximately 60 years, with a range of about 23 to 90. Prior anti-PD-1, anti-PD-L1 or anti-CTLA-4 therapy was permitted, and approximately 39% of dose-escalation patients had received checkpoint inhibitors. Partial responses occurred in three dose-escalation patients, of whom one had hepatocellular carcinoma and two had cutaneous melanoma. Peripheral TCRbeta sequencing aimed to test whether ivuxolimab altered TCR sequence diversity and caused clonal T-cell expansion. The paper reports the monotherapy dose-escalation portion (N of about 51 patients) of the phase I ivuxolimab trial. What the study reported, not specific to this receptor: In the 0.1-3.0 mg/kg groups, partial responders had among the lowest normalized peripheral clonal expansion, particularly in CD8+ T cells. The antigen specificity of the peripheral T cells that underwent clonal expansion was not determined. Low levels of normalized T-cell clonal expansion were also seen in some patients who did not respond. At doses from 0.1 to 3.0 mg/kg, clonal expansion was seen in both CD4+ and CD8+ blood T cells between baseline and week 6. After ivuxolimab, CD8+ T cells had more expanded clones than CD4+ T cells on average.

Patients with a history of autoimmune disease or receiving systemic immunosuppression were excluded from the trial. Peripheral blood for TCR sequencing was collected from all dose cohorts at baseline, on cycle 4 day 1, and on cycle 7 day 1. Samples were obtained from an open-label, multicenter, first-in-human phase I dose-escalation trial of ivuxolimab. The trial enrolled adults with locally advanced or metastatic head and neck squamous cell, hepatocellular, melanoma or renal cell carcinoma. Before TCR sequencing, CD4+ T cells and CD8+ T cells were sorted from peripheral blood as separate populations. Genomic DNA was extracted from sorted cells for sequencing of the TCRbeta CDR3 region. TCRbeta CDR3 regions were sequenced using the immunoSEQ Assay. TCRdb took over this immuneACCESS table, retaining in-frame rearrangements with V and J assigned. Such tables are incomplete; in checked studies, under half of the missing clones stem from an unresolved V gene, and the remainder is unexplained. Across this sample there are over 40,000 clones, with approximately 81% seen only once. The ten largest account for approximately 4.6% of the sample.

The V and J genes are TRBV7-2 and TRBJ2-1; the D segment may tentatively be TRBD1 or TRBD2, each giving 5 matched bases. This receptor was taken from an adult with an advanced solid tumor such as melanoma, head and neck, liver or kidney cancer. This material consisted of CD4+ or CD8+ T cells sorted from blood, taken in a trial of the OX40 agonist ivuxolimab. Here the CDR3 is given as CASSLAGVNNEQFF. In nucleotides, the sequence is TGTGCCAGCAGCTTAGCGGGGGTCAACAATGAGCAGTTCTTC.